This T cell receptor (beta chain) was captured in a study of T cells in Graves' hyperthyroidism and ophthalmopathy. TCR beta CDR3 region amplification was performed from RNA transcripts. The TCR CDR3 was amplified in a first-round RT-PCR using the HTBI primer set. TCRdb analysed the multiplex PCR reads with MiXCR anew, one entry per CDR3 protein. The repertoire holds a few hundred thousand distinct CDR3 sequences, with roughly 23% as singletons. V was clipped by 7 bases and J by 6 bases; unmatched bases: 6. This CDR3 region has 14 residues. Per germline, CDR1 MNHNS and CDR2 SASEGT. The chain uses TRBV6-1 and TRBJ2-2; 9 bases line up with TRBD2. The receptor's source is a woman aged 70-85 years with Graves' ophthalmopathy. Sequencing was carried out using blood. The CDR3 reads CASIPTSGAGELFF. CDR3 coding DNA: TGTGCCAGCATTCCGACTAGCGGCGCCGGGGAGCTGTTTTTT.